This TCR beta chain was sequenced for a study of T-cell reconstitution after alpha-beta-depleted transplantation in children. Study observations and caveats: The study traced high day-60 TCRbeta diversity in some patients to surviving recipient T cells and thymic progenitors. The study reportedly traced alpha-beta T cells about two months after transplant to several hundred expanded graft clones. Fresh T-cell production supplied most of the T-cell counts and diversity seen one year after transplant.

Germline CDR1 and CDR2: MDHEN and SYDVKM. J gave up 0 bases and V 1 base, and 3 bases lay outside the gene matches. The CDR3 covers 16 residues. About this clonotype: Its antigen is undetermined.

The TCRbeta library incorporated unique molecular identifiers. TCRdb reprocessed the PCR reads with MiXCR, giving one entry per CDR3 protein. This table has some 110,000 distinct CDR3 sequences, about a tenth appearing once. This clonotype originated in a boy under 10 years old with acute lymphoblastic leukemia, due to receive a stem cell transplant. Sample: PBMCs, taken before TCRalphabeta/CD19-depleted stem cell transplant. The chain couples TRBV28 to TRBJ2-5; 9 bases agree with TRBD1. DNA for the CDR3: TGTGCCAGCAGTTTATCCGGACAGGGGAACCAAGAGACCCAGTACTTC. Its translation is CASSLSGQGNQETQYF.